A single sample gave rise to the 21 T cell receptor beta chains below, sequenced in a study of T cell repertoires in cytomegalovirus infection. Via MiXCR, TCRdb re-called the reads, giving one row per CDR3 protein. The top ten hold around 15% of the sample, which has hundreds of thousands of distinct CDR3 sequences, roughly 30% seen once. The antigens for these receptors are not known. This specimen was cultured CD8+ T cells from PBMCs, taken from culture after CMV antigen stimulation. The receptors stem from a human donor in good health (CMV status not recorded). Some clones in this sample may be carry-over from other donors' samples.

The table lists this clonotype with a few counts. This chain connects TRBV27 to TRBJ2-1; the match to TRBD2 covers 12 bases. The length of the CDR3 is 17 residues. V trimming: 4 bases; J trimming: 2 bases; junction bases outside the gene matches: 6. The germline V gene has CDR1 MNHEY and CDR2 SMNVEV (reference sequence). The CDR3 sequence: CASSSPSGGGTYNEQFF. The CDR3 bases are TGTGCCAGCAGTTCTCCTAGCGGGGGGGGAACCTACAATGAGCAGTTCTTC.

The chain links TRBV6-6 to TRBJ2-1; D unclear. Germline V gene lookup returns CDR1 MNHNY and CDR2 SVGAGI (reference sequence). Trimming removed 0 bases at V and 4 bases at J, with 16 bases between. The CDR3 spans 17 residues. The CDR3: CASSYSAAESPYNEQFF. CDR3 coding DNA: TGTGCCAGCAGTTACTCCGCGGCTGAATCGCCTTACAATGAGCAGTTCTTC.

This clonotype was seen a handful of times. The V call is TRBV7-9, the J call TRBJ1-2; no reliable D call. This CDR3 region has 15 residues. The V gene's germline CDR1 is SEHNR and CDR2 FQNEAQ (reference sequence). V shed 1 base and J shed 1 base, with 10 bases lying between them. In DNA, the CDR3 is TGTGCCAGCAGCTTAGTGGAGAGACTTAACTATGGCTACACCTTC. Translated: CASSLVERLNYGYTF.

The V gene is TRBV20-1, the J gene TRBJ1-2; TRBD1 is a possible D gene (6 bases). V gave up 6 bases and J gave up 2 bases, with 19 bases separating them. There are 15 residues in the CDR3. Germline V gene lookup returns CDR1 DFQATT and CDR2 SNEGSKA (reference sequence). Here the CDR3 reads CSAPDPGTTNYGYTF. The DNA of the CDR3 is TGCAGTGCCCCGGACCCGGGGACAACCAACTATGGCTACACCTTC.

The gene calls are TRBV6-4 and TRBJ1-3, with TRBD1 as a possible D gene (5 bases). CDR1 and CDR2 (germline): MRHNA, SNTAGT. V lost 4 bases to trimming and J lost 0 bases, with 19 bases between them. This CDR3 is 18 amino acids long. The CDR3, as DNA: TGTGCCAGCAGTGCCCGGCGGGGCGACAGTCTCTCTGGAAACACCATATATTTT. Translated: CASSARRGDSLSGNTIYF.

This clonotype turned up a few times. This sequence joins TRBV20-1 and TRBJ2-4; no clear D. CDR1 is DFQATT, CDR2 SNEGSKA, per germline (reference sequence). The CDR3 totals 14 residues. V lost 1 base, J lost 0 bases, and 7 bases lay in between. CDR3 sequence: CSARASEAKNIQYF. The CDR3 DNA sequence: TGCAGTGCTAGAGCGTCAGAAGCCAAAAACATTCAGTACTTC.

The chain carries TRBV6-6 and TRBJ1-5, with D uncertain. This CDR3 comprises 16 residues. Germline CDR1 and CDR2: MNHNY and SVGAGI (reference sequence). The V end was cut by 2 bases, the J end by 1 base, with 12 bases between. CDR3 protein: CASSYNTARSNQPQHF. For the CDR3, the DNA is TGTGCCAGCAGTTACAATACTGCAAGGAGCAATCAGCCCCAGCATTTT.

In nucleotides, the CDR3 is TGTGCCAGCAGCGCCGGGACTAAGCTTGAGACCCAGTACTTC. Its translation is CASSAGTKLETQYF. The gene calls are TRBV9 and TRBJ2-5; 7 nucleotides align to TRBD2. The CDR3 loop spans 14 amino acids. Trimming cost V 3 bases and J 5 bases; bases outside gene matches: 7. Per germline, CDR1 SGDLS and CDR2 YYNGEE. Combining the CDR3 with reference TRBV9 and TRBJ2-5 gives the whole variable domain DSGVTQTPKHLITATGQRVTLRCSPRSGDLSVYWYQQSLDQGLQFLIQYYNGEERAKGNILERFSAQQFPDLHSELNLSSLELGDSALYFCASSAGTKLETQYFGPGTRLLVL.

The chain links TRBV7-8 to TRBJ2-1; the match to TRBD2 covers 12 bases. Germline V gives CDR1 SGHVS, CDR2 FQNEAQ. This CDR3 has 15 amino acids. With V trimmed by 1 base and J by 9 bases, 4 bases remained unmatched. The CDR3 DNA sequence: TGTGCCAGCAGCTTAGGTCTAGCGGGGGGGGCTGAGCAGTTCTTC. Protein sequence: CASSLGLAGGAEQFF. The variable domain in full, completed from reference TRBV7-8 and TRBJ2-1, reads GAGVSQSPRYKVAKRGQDVALRCDPISGHVSLFWYQQALGQGPEFLTYFQNEAQLDKSGLPSDRFFAERPEGSVSTLKIQRTQQEDSAVYLCASSLGLAGGAEQFFGPGTRLTVL.

CDR3 protein: CASKTTGGYQPQHF. The CDR3 nucleotides read TGTGCCAGTAAAACGACAGGGGGCTATCAGCCCCAGCATTTT. This chain connects TRBV19 to TRBJ1-5; TRBD1 matches at 10 bases. V lost 7 bases to trimming and J lost 5 bases; unmatched junction nucleotides: 5. Germline V gives CDR1 LNHDA, CDR2 SQIVND (reference sequence). The CDR3 covers 14 residues.

The chain combines TRBV4-3 with TRBJ2-2; TRBD1 agrees at 7 bases. The germline CDR1 and CDR2 sequences are LGHNA and YSLEER. V shed 1 base, J shed 5 bases, and the junction held 4 bases outside the gene matches. The CDR3 contains 15 residues. CDR3 nucleotide sequence: TGCGCCAGCAGCCAAGTATCGACAGGGACCGGGGAGCTGTTTTTT. It yields the protein CASSQVSTGTGELFF.

This clonotype was counted between two and nine times. This rearrangement joins TRBV4-1 to TRBJ2-1; 11 bases are a match to TRBD1. The CDR3 is 16 amino acids. The V segment lost 5 bases and the J segment 10 bases; nucleotides outside the gene matches: 13. The V gene's germline CDR1 is MGHRA and CDR2 YSYEKL. In DNA, the CDR3 is TGCGCCAGCAGCTATTCTCCGGGACAGGGGGGAGGAGAGCAGTTCTTC. Amino acids: CASSYSPGQGGGEQFF.

The chain combines TRBV7-9 with TRBJ1-1; 10 bases align to TRBD1. Germline values: CDR1 SEHNR, CDR2 FQNEAQ (reference sequence). This CDR3 region has 12 residues. V was pared by 2 bases and J by 12 bases, with 3 bases of the junction left unmatched. In DNA form, the CDR3 reads TGTGCCAGCAGCTTACCGGGACAGGGGACTTTCTTT. Translated, it gives CASSLPGQGTFF.

This clonotype was picked up a small number of times. J is TRBJ2-5 and V is TRBV29-1; 9 nucleotides agree with TRBD2. The germline gives CDR1 SQVTM, CDR2 ANQGSEA. The CDR3 extends over 16 amino acids. J was trimmed by 1 base and V by 0 bases; bases with no gene match: 6. CDR3 amino acids: CSVEDLPSGAQETQYF. The CDR3 nucleotides are TGCAGCGTTGAAGATCTCCCTAGCGGGGCCCAAGAGACCCAGTACTTC.

This rearrangement joins TRBV12-5 to TRBJ2-5; a weak D match, TRBD2 (5 bases). The CDR3 contains 15 residues. Germline loops: CDR1 LGHNT, CDR2 FRNRAP. The germline V and J ends were trimmed by 3 bases and 3 bases, with 14 bases remaining between them. The CDR3 region is CASGFSGEGKETQYF. The CDR3 coding sequence is TGTGCTAGTGGTTTTTCCGGGGAAGGTAAAGAGACCCAGTACTTC.

A note on this clonotype: This may arise from a read error, as a much more abundant clone is one base away. The chain couples TRBV4-1 to TRBJ1-5; no clear D gene. The CDR3 contains 15 residues. From germline, CDR1 is MGHRA and CDR2 YSYEKL. The CDR3 protein is CTSSQVWVSNQPQHF. The CDR3 bases are TGCACCAGCAGCCAAGTGTGGGTGAGCAATCAGCCCCAGCATTTT.

V gene TRBV10-2 combines with J gene TRBJ2-4, with 7 bases that match TRBD1. The CDR3 is made up of 16 amino acids. Looked up from germline, CDR1 is WSHSY and CDR2 is SAAADI. Trimming cost V 6 bases and J 0 bases; bases outside gene matches: 8. CDR3 nucleotide sequence: TGCGCCAGCAGGGCCGGGACAGTCGTAGCCAAAAACATTCAGTACTTC. It translates to CASRAGTVVAKNIQYF.

This clonotype has more than one count but fewer than ten. This sequence joins TRBV7-9 and TRBJ2-7; maybe TRBD1 (6 bases). The length of the CDR3 is 14 residues. The V and J ends lost 2 bases and 7 bases respectively, with 15 bases between them. CDR1 SEHNR and CDR2 FQNEAQ come from the germline V gene (reference sequence). This CDR3 reads CASSLTGRRGEQYF. The DNA of the CDR3 is TGTGCCAGCAGCTTAACAGGGAGAAGGGGGGAGCAGTACTTC.

This sequence joins TRBV4-2 and TRBJ2-5, with D perhaps assigned TRBD1 or TRBD2 (5 bases each). The CDR3 spans 17 residues. Trimming shortened V by 1 base and J by 1 base, and 16 bases separated the two germline ends. The germline CDR1 and CDR2 sequences are LGHNA and YNFKEQ. The CDR3 nucleotides are TGTGCCAGCAGCCAAGTGGGTACGGGACCGGTCCAAGAGACCCAGTACTTC. Protein product: CASSQVGTGPVQETQYF.

This clonotype has a handful of counts. CDR3 residues: CASASPSAGGLVDTQYF. CDR3 bases: TGTGCCAGCGCCAGCCCATCGGCGGGGGGGCTGGTAGATACGCAGTATTTT. The chain links TRBV6-6 to TRBJ2-3, with 9 nucleotides matching TRBD2. Trimming cost V 8 bases and J 5 bases; bases outside gene matches: 17. This CDR3 spans 17 amino acids. Germline loops: CDR1 MNHNY, CDR2 SVGAGI (reference sequence).

This chain connects TRBV9 to TRBJ2-1; no clear D. The CDR3 sequence is 12 residues long. Trimming removed 0 bases from V and 9 bases from J, with 7 bases in between. Germline lookup yields CDR1 SGDLS and CDR2 YYNGEE. The chain's CDR3 is CASSVDMAEQFF. The CDR3, as DNA: TGTGCCAGCAGCGTAGACATGGCTGAGCAGTTCTTC.